Below, 21 T cell receptor beta chains from the same sample are listed, as sequenced in a study of T cells after yellow fever vaccination. In TCRdb, the 5' RACE reads were re-called with MiXCR into one record per CDR3 protein. This sample has around 250,000 distinct CDR3 sequences, with 6.9% found just once. Sequences were derived from CD4+ T cells sorted from PBMCs, sampled 15 days after the yellow fever booster vaccination. The receptors come from a man aged 30 to 45 who received the YFV17D yellow fever vaccine.

The table lists this clonotype with many counts. CDR3 sequence reads: CASSPRQTQETQYF. The CDR3, as DNA: TGCGCCAGCAGCCCCAGACAGACCCAAGAGACCCAGTACTTC. The V call is TRBV5-1, the J call TRBJ2-5, with a possible D match to TRBD1 (5 bases). The V end was cut by 4 bases, the J end by 1 base, with 11 bases between. The germline CDR1 and CDR2 sequences are SGHRS and YFSETQ. The CDR3 is 14 residues long.

The genes are TRBV27 and TRBJ2-3; TRBD1 matches at 10 bases. V shed 4 bases and J 7 bases; nucleotides not matched to a gene: 8. Germline assignment: CDR1 MNHEY and CDR2 SMNVEV (reference sequence). The CDR3 totals 15 residues. DNA for the CDR3: TGTGCCAGCAGTTCGGGACAGGGGAGAGTTAATACGCAGTATTTT. This codes for CASSSGQGRVNTQYF.

This clonotype was seen just once. One base away lies a much larger clone, so this may be a sequencing read error. V usage is TRBV7-3 and J usage is TRBJ2-1; D possibly matches TRBD1 or TRBD2 (5 bases each). Germline-derived CDR1 and CDR2 are SGHTA and FQGTGA. V was clipped by 1 base and J by 9 bases, with 13 bases between them. The CDR3 loop spans 14 amino acids. The CDR3 DNA reads TGTGCCAGCAGCTTAAGTACTAGAGGGACTGAGCAGTTCTTC. It translates to CASSLSTRGTEQFF. The full variable domain, rest sourced from reference TRBV7-3 and TRBJ2-1, is GAGVSQTPSNKVTEKGKYVELRCDPISGHTALYWYRQSLGQGPEFLIYFQGTGAADDSGLPNDRFFAVRPEGSVSTLKIQRTERGDSAVYLCASSLSTRGTEQFFGPGTRLTVL.

This clonotype has only a few counts. The chain combines TRBV7-2 with TRBJ2-7; TRBD2 aligns across 14 bases. Trimming cost V 5 bases and J 7 bases; bases outside gene matches: 10. The germline V gene encodes CDR1 SGHTA and CDR2 FQGNSA. The length of the CDR3 is 16 residues. CDR3 loop: CASSMTSGRASFEQYF. Here the CDR3 DNA reads TGTGCCAGCAGCATGACTAGCGGGAGGGCGTCCTTTGAGCAGTACTTC.

This clonotype was picked up many times. This chain connects TRBV15 to TRBJ2-1; 7 nucleotides align to TRBD2. The V gene's germline CDR1 is LNHNV and CDR2 YYDKDF (reference sequence). Trimming at V came to 1 base and at J to 0 bases, leaving 6 bases not matched to a gene. The CDR3 extends over 17 amino acids. The CDR3, as DNA: TGTGCCACCAGCAGAGGCGGGAGAATAAGCTCCTACAATGAGCAGTTCTTC. It codes for CATSRGGRISSYNEQFF.

The rearrangement links TRBV20-1 to TRBJ2-2; TRBD2 matches 8 bases. Germline V gene data show CDR1 as DFQATT and CDR2 as SNEGSKA (reference sequence). The CDR3 has 14 residues. Trimming at V came to 4 bases and at J to 4 bases, leaving 5 bases not matched to a gene. As DNA, the CDR3 is TGCAGTGCTATGAGCGGGAGTGCCACCGGGGAGCTGTTTTTT. It codes for CSAMSGSATGELFF.

J is TRBJ2-1 and V is TRBV20-1; 9 positions agree with TRBD2. The CDR3 covers 15 residues. J lost 0 bases, V lost 0 bases, and 0 bases had no gene match. Germline CDR1 is DFQATT and CDR2 is SNEGSKA (reference sequence). The CDR3 loop reads CSARDSGSSYNEQFF. The DNA of the CDR3 is TGCAGTGCTAGAGATAGCGGGAGCTCCTACAATGAGCAGTTCTTC.

Only a few counts were recorded for this clonotype. The CDR3 loop is CSANWAGEETQYF. As DNA, the CDR3 is TGCAGTGCTAATTGGGCTGGGGAAGAGACCCAGTACTTC. V gene TRBV20-1 combines with J gene TRBJ2-5, with no clear D. CDR1 is DFQATT and CDR2 is SNEGSKA in the germline V gene (reference sequence). V gave up 4 bases and J gave up 3 bases, with 12 bases separating them. The CDR3 has 13 amino acids.

This clonotype has only a few counts. The chain links TRBV19 to TRBJ2-1; D may be TRBD1 or TRBD2 (5 bases each). CDR1 LNHDA and CDR2 SQIVND come from the germline V gene (reference sequence). V was cut by 3 bases and J by 15 bases, with 18 bases left in between. This CDR3 region has 13 residues. CDR3 in DNA: TGTGCCAGTAGTATCGGGGCGGATGGCCTCCCGTTCTTC. Its translation: CASSIGADGLPFF. Together with reference TRBV19 and TRBJ2-1, the CDR3 gives the full variable domain: DGGITQSPKYLFRKEGQNVTLSCEQNLNHDAMYWYRQDPGQGLRLIYYSQIVNDFQKGDIAEGYSVSREKKESFPLTVTSAQKNPTAFYLCASSIGADGLPFFGPGTRLTVL.

This clonotype was found a few times. The V call is TRBV29-1, the J call TRBJ2-1, with D perhaps matching TRBD2 (5 bases). CDR1 SQVTM and CDR2 ANQGSEA come from the germline V gene. Trimming removed 8 bases at V and 6 bases at J, with 14 bases between. This CDR3 spans 12 amino acids. The CDR3 DNA is TGCAGCCCCCTCCTAGCCCGCAATGAGCAGTTCTTC. The encoded protein is CSPLLARNEQFF.

The chain recombines TRBV5-6 with TRBJ2-5; D not resolved. Trimming left V 3 bases short and J 1 base short, with 10 bases between. Per the germline V gene, CDR1 is SGHDT and CDR2 is YYEEEE. This CDR3 comprises 14 residues. DNA for the CDR3: TGTGCCAGCAGCTCCCGACTCATCCAAGAGACCCAGTACTTC. The encoded protein is CASSSRLIQETQYF.

CDR3 loop: CASSELGKDEQYF. The DNA of the CDR3 is TGTGCCAGCAGTGAACTGGGAAAGGACGAGCAGTACTTC. J is TRBJ2-7 and V is TRBV25-1; D is unresolved. The germline gives CDR1 MGHDK, CDR2 SYGVNS. Trimming took 2 bases from V and 5 from J, leaving 10 bases between them. This CDR3 has 13 amino acids.

In this sample, this clonotype turned up many times. The chain couples TRBV29-1 to TRBJ2-7; D gene uncertain. Looked up from germline, CDR1 is SQVTM and CDR2 is ANQGSEA. This CDR3 has 12 amino acids. Trimming stripped 4 bases from V and 2 bases from J, with 9 bases between. CDR3 protein: CSVGGETYEQYF. The DNA of the CDR3 is TGCAGCGTTGGTGGAGAGACCTACGAGCAGTACTTC.

This clonotype occurred a few times. This chain uses TRBV5-1 with TRBJ2-7; 10 positions agree with TRBD2. Germline values: CDR1 SGHRS, CDR2 YFSETQ. The CDR3 length is 17 residues. With 0 bases clipped from V and 2 bases from J, the junction kept 8 bases outside the gene matches. CDR3: CASSLDPPGLAPYEQYF. CDR3 nucleotides: TGCGCCAGCAGCTTGGACCCCCCGGGACTAGCGCCCTACGAGCAGTACTTC.

This clonotype was found a few times. The V gene is TRBV5-1, the J gene TRBJ2-5, with a possible D match to TRBD2 (6 bases). The CDR3 length is 15 residues. V lost 0 bases, J lost 5 bases, and 14 bases lay in between. Germline V CDR1 and CDR2: SGHRS, YFSETQ. The CDR3 is CASSLGSGTRETQYF. Here the CDR3 DNA reads TGCGCCAGCAGCTTGGGATCTGGGACTCGGGAGACCCAGTACTTC. Full variable domain (remainder filled in from reference TRBV5-1 and TRBJ2-5): KAGVTQTPRYLIKTRGQQVTLSCSPISGHRSVSWYQQTPGQGLQFLFEYFSETQRNKGNFPGRFSGRQFSNSRSEMNVSTLELGDSALYLCASSLGSGTRETQYFGPGTRLLVL.

The rearrangement joins TRBV20-1 to TRBJ2-5, with TRBD1 as a possible D gene (6 bases). This CDR3 is built from 12 residues. CDR1 and CDR2 from the germline V gene are DFQATT and SNEGSKA (reference sequence). Trimming shortened V by 7 bases and J by 5 bases, and 14 bases separated the two germline ends. CDR3 sequence reads: CSVEGERETQYF. CDR3 coding DNA: TGCAGTGTTGAGGGGGAGAGGGAGACCCAGTACTTC.

This clonotype was observed a handful of times. The V call is TRBV7-2, the J call TRBJ1-5, with 8 bases matching TRBD1. The CDR3 totals 16 residues. From germline, CDR1 is SGHTA and CDR2 FQGNSA. Germline trimming cut 0 bases from V and 4 bases from J; bases unmatched to any gene: 5. In nucleotides, the CDR3 is TGTGCCAGCAGCTTAGCGTCACAGGGGGGAAATCAGCCCCAGCATTTT. It encodes CASSLASQGGNQPQHF.

This clonotype was observed a handful of times. This sequence joins TRBV10-3 and TRBJ2-2; TRBD2 might be the D (5 bases). CDR1 ENHRY and CDR2 SYGVKD come from the germline V gene. Trimming removed 7 bases from V and 0 bases from J, with 9 bases in between. The CDR3 loop spans 14 amino acids. CDR3 nucleotides: TGTGCCATCACTAGCTGGTCGAACACCGGGGAGCTGTTTTTT. This codes for CAITSWSNTGELFF.

The J gene is TRBJ2-1, the V gene TRBV7-9, with 12 bases matching TRBD2. The germline V gene has CDR1 SEHNR and CDR2 FQNEAQ (reference sequence). V gave up 5 bases and J gave up 7 bases; unmatched junction bases: 6. The CDR3 totals 15 residues. The CDR3 loop reads CASSPAGLAGNEQFF. CDR3 nucleotide sequence: TGTGCCAGCAGCCCAGCGGGACTAGCGGGTAATGAGCAGTTCTTC. The variable domain in full, completed from reference TRBV7-9 and TRBJ2-1, reads DTGVSQNPRHKITKRGQNVTFRCDPISEHNRLYWYRQTLGQGPEFLTYFQNEAQLEKSRLLSDRFSAERPKGSFSTLEIQRTEQGDSAMYLCASSPAGLAGNEQFFGPGTRLTVL.

This clonotype appeared a few times. V gene TRBV27 combines with J gene TRBJ2-6; D gene uncertain. Germline V gene data show CDR1 as MNHEY and CDR2 as SMNVEV (reference sequence). The CDR3 consists of 16 residues. Trimming left V 1 base short and J 0 bases short, with 7 bases between. CDR3 DNA sequence: TGTGCCAGCAGTTTATTAAGTAGCTCTGGGGCCAACGTCCTGACTTTC. Its translation: CASSLLSSSGANVLTF.

The chain uses TRBV9 and TRBJ2-1; 7 bases match TRBD2. The CDR3 has 16 residues. In germline, CDR1 is SGDLS, CDR2 YYNGEE. The V and J ends lost 3 bases and 4 bases, in that order; junction bases with no gene match: 10. Written as DNA, the CDR3 is TGTGCCAGCAGCGGACGGACTAGTCGGGAGTACAATGAGCAGTTCTTC. It encodes CASSGRTSREYNEQFF. Variable domain in full (rest from reference TRBV9 and TRBJ2-1): DSGVTQTPKHLITATGQRVTLRCSPRSGDLSVYWYQQSLDQGLQFLIQYYNGEERAKGNILERFSAQQFPDLHSELNLSSLELGDSALYFCASSGRTSREYNEQFFGPGTRLTVL.